The text below deals with one TCR beta chain. Profiled with immunoSEQ multiplex PCR; TCRdb holds only in-frame clones, not every one. The sample comprises under 95,000 clones, around 85% of which are singletons, and approximately 10% rests with the top ten. The data originate from a study of blood T cell repertoires in COVID-19. The TCR originated in a man aged 65 to 79 with acute or convalescent COVID-19. Sequencing was done on a sample of peripheral blood.

This chain's CDR3 is CASSPQGGSYMNTEAFF. For the CDR3, the DNA is TGTGCCAGCAGCCCACAGGGGGGTTCATACATGAACACTGAAGCTTTCTTT. The chain recombines TRBV11-2 with TRBJ1-1, with 8 bases aligning to TRBD1. The V gene's germline CDR1 is SGHAT and CDR2 FQNNGV. The junction had 11 bases not matched to a gene; V was cut back by 5 bases and J by 0 bases. This CDR3 has 17 amino acids.